What follows describes a single T cell receptor beta chain. Trimming pared 1 base from V and 1 base from J, leaving 9 bases between. The germline CDR1 and CDR2 sequences are SGHKS and YYEKEE (reference sequence). There are 15 residues in the CDR3. Via MiXCR, TCRdb re-called the RT-PCR reads, giving one row per CDR3 protein. The sample contains 550,000 to 750,000 distinct CDR3 sequences, around 14% of which appear only once. The chain recombines TRBV5-5 with TRBJ1-5; D unresolved. This receptor was identified in a female donor in good health, serving as a healthy control. What was sequenced was memory CD4+ T cells from blood. CDR3 in amino acids: CASSLYIQSNQPQHF. The CDR3, as DNA: TGTGCCAGCAGCTTGTATATCCAGAGCAATCAGCCCCAGCATTTT.